This T cell receptor (beta chain) is drawn from a study of control samples from healthy donors and cancer patients. This table comes from immunoSEQ multiplex PCR, and its TCRdb copy is limited to in-frame clones, with some not included. The data show 150,000 or so clones, approximately 93% seen once. Source material: blood. The sequence was collected from a man aged 18 to 29 in good health.

The CDR3 is CATSKTGWGDTQYF. Written as DNA, the CDR3 is TGTGCCACCAGCAAGACCGGTTGGGGAGATACGCAGTATTTT. The chain couples TRBV24-1 to TRBJ2-3; no clear D gene. V lost 7 bases to trimming and J lost 5 bases, with 15 bases between them. The CDR3 sequence is 14 residues long. CDR1 and CDR2 from the germline V gene are KGHDR and SFDVKD.